This T cell receptor (beta chain) was found in a study of blood T cell repertoires in COVID-19. TCRdb's copy holds only in-frame clones and misses some; the assay was immunoSEQ multiplex PCR. This sample carries over 50,000 clones, approximately 86% of them seen once, and the ten largest clones take roughly 3.9%. This CDR3 contains 14 residues. The J segment lost 2 bases and the V segment lost 3 bases, leaving 5 bases of the junction unmatched. The specimen was peripheral blood. The TCR comes from a middle-aged man with active COVID-19. The chain recombines TRBV5-7 with TRBJ2-7; 7 positions agree with TRBD2. TRBV5-7 is identified as an open reading frame with a role that is uncertain. The CDR3 region is CASSWGGVPYEQYF. For the CDR3, the DNA is TGTGCCAGCAGCTGGGGGGGGGTGCCCTACGAGCAGTACTTC.